This record covers a single T cell receptor (beta chain). Amplification used 60 Vbeta primers and 13 Jbeta primers. Sequencing was performed with immunoSEQ multiplex PCR; in TCRdb, only in-frame clones are kept and a portion is missing. The sample consists of 130,000 or so clones, approximately 74% of them appearing once. The CDR3 runs to 14 residues. V lost 6 bases, J lost 4 bases, and 13 bases lay in between. Germline-derived CDR1 and CDR2 are MNHEY and SVGAGI. The record originates from a study of cytomegalovirus exposure and HLA in healthy donors. The sequence came from a male donor in good health and CMV-seronegative. The genes are TRBV6-5 and TRBJ1-3, with a weak D call TRBD1 (5 bases). Sequenced material: PBMCs. Here the CDR3 reads CASRSRAGGNTIYF. The CDR3 DNA reads TGTGCCAGCAGGAGCAGGGCTGGGGGAAACACCATATATTTT.